These 30 T cell receptor beta chains were sequenced from one sample in a study of CD8+ T cells in alopecia areata (dated by TCRdb to 2016 to 2018). The label giving this sample's treatment or condition can be read as: oral pan-JAK inhibitor, 5-10 mg twice daily. The library came from the immunoSEQ multiplex PCR assay. To provide template for TCR sequencing, every sample had RNA extracted and reverse transcribed into cDNA. TCRdb holds this immuneACCESS table with in-frame rearrangements only. Some clones are missing; in checked studies, unresolved V genes explain under half, and the rest has no known cause. The sample records some 180,000 clones, around 49% of which are singletons. The ten largest clones capture roughly a tenth of the sample. The sequencing used CD8+ T cells sorted from blood, collected between weeks 51 and 52, from a patient treated with tofacitinib. Receptor source: a human donor with alopecia areata.

The chain uses TRBV5-1 and TRBJ1-2; weak D call: TRBD1 (5 bases). Germline V gene data show CDR1 as SGHRS and CDR2 as YFSETQ. Deletions cut 1 base from V and 4 bases from J, with 14 bases between. The CDR3 consists of 15 residues. CDR3 in DNA: TGCGCCAGCAGCTTGAGGGACGGTGATATCTATGGCTACACCTTC. It translates to CASSLRDGDIYGYTF.

This clone was seen just once. The conserved closing phenylalanine or tryptophan is absent in this CDR3, likely reflecting a read error. CDR3 nucleotides: TGTGCCATCTTCGATGGGGTGTCAGATACGCAGTATTCT. Its translation: CAIFDGVSDTQYS. The chain couples TRBV10-3 to TRBJ2-3, with no clear D. The germline V and J ends were trimmed by 8 bases and 4 bases, with 13 bases remaining between them. The CDR3 has 13 residues. CDR1 ENHRY and CDR2 SYGVKD come from the germline V gene.

This clone was found a few times. The chain uses TRBV18 and TRBJ1-2; no firm D call. Germline V gives CDR1 KGHSH, CDR2 LQKENI. Trimming pared 2 bases from V and 4 bases from J, leaving 8 bases between. The CDR3 consists of 13 residues. CDR3 loop: CASSPGGSYGYTF. The CDR3 nucleotides read TGTGCCAGCTCACCAGGAGGCTCCTATGGCTACACCTTC.

This clone was found a few times. This chain links TRBV4-1 with TRBJ1-3; no firm D call. The V gene's germline CDR1 is MGHRA and CDR2 YSYEKL. V lost 0 bases, J lost 4 bases, and 13 bases lay in between. There are 16 residues in the CDR3. CDR3 protein: CASSQEDWVGGNTIYF. CDR3 coding DNA: TGCGCCAGCAGCCAAGAAGATTGGGTCGGGGGAAACACCATATATTTT.

About this clone: It differs at one base from a far larger clone, so likely a read error. The J gene is TRBJ2-7, the V gene TRBV5-1; 8 bases agree with TRBD1. This CDR3 region has 13 residues. In germline, CDR1 is SGHRS, CDR2 YFSETQ. Losses at the gene ends were 2 bases for V and 3 bases for J; bases not matched to a gene: 1. For the CDR3, the DNA is TGCGCCAGCAGCTTTGGGACAGGCTACGAGCAGTACTTC. Translating gives CASSFGTGYEQYF. Full variable domain (rest looked up from reference TRBV5-1 and TRBJ2-7): KAGVTQTPRYLIKTRGQQVTLSCSPISGHRSVSWYQQTPGQGLQFLFEYFSETQRNKGNFPGRFSGRQFSNSRSEMNVSTLELGDSALYLCASSFGTGYEQYFGPGTRLTVT.

Concerning this clone itself: At one end the junction does not follow the germline gene, possibly because of a read error. The chain combines TRBV7-3 with TRBJ1-4, with D hard to call. The CDR3 contains 15 residues. Germline V gives CDR1 SGHTA, CDR2 FQGTGA. CDR3: CASSQAVGVNEKLFF. Here the CDR3 DNA reads TGCGCCAGCAGCCAAGCGGTTGGCGTTAATGAAAAACTGTTTTTT.

The V call is TRBV25-1, the J call TRBJ1-1, with unresolved D. Germline CDR1 reads MGHDK; CDR2 reads SYGVNS. The CDR3 length is 12 residues. Trimming removed 4 bases at V and 4 bases at J, with 7 bases between. The CDR3 loop reads CASSGAGTEAFF. In DNA form, the CDR3 reads TGTGCCAGCAGTGGGGCGGGCACTGAAGCTTTCTTT.

The V gene is TRBV2, the J gene TRBJ2-1; 8 nucleotides align to TRBD2. This CDR3 is built from 19 residues. V gave up 6 bases and J gave up 1 base; unmatched junction bases: 17. The germline V gene encodes CDR1 SNHLY and CDR2 FYNNEI. The CDR3 sequence is CASSTSTSGGPGSYNEQFF. In nucleotides, the CDR3 is TGTGCCAGCAGCACCTCCACTAGCGGAGGTCCTGGGTCCTACAATGAGCAGTTCTTC.

V gene TRBV29-1 combines with J gene TRBJ2-1; no definite D call. This CDR3 is built from 15 residues. Germline assignment: CDR1 SQVTM and CDR2 ANQGSEA. V lost 3 bases and J lost 9, with 21 bases in between. Here the CDR3 DNA reads TGCAGCGTTGAGGGTCTAGGGCCAAGTTTGGGTGAGCAGTTCTTC. It codes for CSVEGLGPSLGEQFF.

This chain connects TRBV5-4 to TRBJ2-7, with D maybe TRBD1 (6 bases). The V end was cut by 4 bases, the J end by 5 bases, with 10 bases between. CDR3 length: 12 residues. From germline, CDR1 is SGHNT and CDR2 YYREEE (reference sequence). The CDR3 protein is CASSANRDEQYF. Here the CDR3 DNA reads TGTGCCAGCAGCGCTAACAGGGACGAGCAGTACTTC.

This clone was detected a few times. The chain employs TRBV29-1 and TRBJ2-7; no reliable D call. The CDR3 is 10 amino acids. The germline V gene has CDR1 SQVTM and CDR2 ANQGSEA. The V and J ends lost 4 bases and 5 bases respectively, with 6 bases between them. CDR3 loop: CSVVSNEQYF. In DNA, the CDR3 is TGCAGCGTTGTTAGCAACGAGCAGTACTTC.

This chain links TRBV15 with TRBJ2-3; D is uncertain. V shed 1 base and J shed 3 bases, with 5 bases lying between them. The CDR3 contains 13 residues. Germline V gives CDR1 LNHNV, CDR2 YYDKDF (reference sequence). CDR3 DNA: TGTGCCACCAGCAGAGGGATGACAGATACGCAGTATTTT. The encoded protein is CATSRGMTDTQYF.

This chain joins TRBV18 and TRBJ1-1, with TRBD1 matching over 7 bases. V dropped 5 bases and J dropped 4; count of bases not matched to a gene: 10. In germline, CDR1 is KGHSH, CDR2 LQKENI. This CDR3 spans 15 amino acids. CDR3 sequence reads: CASSSNRGVSTEAFF. The CDR3 bases are TGTGCCAGCTCATCGAACAGGGGTGTGTCCACTGAAGCTTTCTTT.

The chain combines TRBV4-2 with TRBJ2-1; D not resolved. The CDR3 length is 17 residues. V was cut by 0 bases and J by 6 bases, with 18 bases left in between. Germline V lookup: CDR1 LGHNA, CDR2 YNFKEQ. CDR3 sequence (DNA): TGTGCCAGCAGCCAAGATAGTGCGGTCGAGAAGTTCAATGAGCAGTTCTTC. It yields the protein CASSQDSAVEKFNEQFF.

A few counts support this clone. This chain links TRBV5-6 with TRBJ1-2; 7 bases are a match to TRBD1. With 0 bases clipped from V and 3 bases from J, the junction kept 2 bases outside the gene matches. This CDR3 region has 14 residues. The germline V gene has CDR1 SGHDT and CDR2 YYEEEE. In DNA, the CDR3 is TGTGCCAGCAGCTTGGAGCAGGGGGACTATGGCTACACCTTC. This translates into CASSLEQGDYGYTF.

The rearrangement uses TRBV18 and TRBJ1-3, with D perhaps matching TRBD1 (6 bases). Trimming removed 0 bases from V and 2 bases from J, with 8 bases in between. This CDR3 region has 15 residues. Germline lookup yields CDR1 KGHSH and CDR2 LQKENI. CDR3 protein: CASSPPNRAGNTIYF. The DNA of the CDR3 is TGTGCCAGCTCACCACCGAACAGGGCTGGAAACACCATATATTTT.

This clone was detected only a few times. The J gene is TRBJ2-2, the V gene TRBV30; 7 bases align to TRBD1. CDR1 and CDR2 (germline): GTSNPN, SVGIG (reference sequence). This CDR3 contains 14 residues. J was trimmed by 1 base and V by 6 bases; bases with no gene match: 5. For the CDR3, the DNA is TGTGCCTGCTATACAGGGGTGAACACCGGGGAGCTGTTTTTT. Amino acid sequence: CACYTGVNTGELFF.

The rearrangement links TRBV2 to TRBJ1-5; 8 bases fit TRBD1. Germline loops: CDR1 SNHLY, CDR2 FYNNEI. The V gene end was trimmed by 5 bases and the J gene end by 6 bases; junction bases not matched to a gene: 12. CDR3 length equals 16 residues. The CDR3 DNA reads TGTGCCAGCAGTCGCACCGGGACAGGAGCGGGTCAGCCCCAGCATTTT. Its translation: CASSRTGTGAGQPQHF.

This clone occurred once. One end of the junction does not line up with germline, which may come from a read error. The chain links TRBV6-6 to TRBJ2-2; 7 nucleotides match TRBD1. CDR1 and CDR2 from the germline V gene are MNHNY and SVGAGI (reference sequence). CDR3 length: 16 residues. The DNA for the CDR3 is TGTGCCAGCAGTCACTCACGGGACAGATCCGTCGGGGAGCTGTTTTTT. Its protein product is CASSHSRDRSVGELFF.

This chain links TRBV29-1 with TRBJ1-2; TRBD1 aligns across 8 bases. This CDR3 contains 12 residues. V was clipped by 4 bases and J by 7 bases; unmatched bases: 5. Germline V CDR1 and CDR2: SQVTM, ANQGSEA. CDR3 loop: CSVGGGQAGYTF. CDR3 nucleotide sequence: TGCAGCGTTGGAGGGGGACAGGCTGGCTACACCTTC.

V gene TRBV5-1 combines with J gene TRBJ2-1; D remains ambiguous. The CDR3 totals 15 residues. Germline CDR1 SGHRS, CDR2 YFSETQ. Trimming removed 1 base at V and 2 bases at J, with 10 bases between. The CDR3 DNA follows: TGCGCCAGCAGCTTGCTTACGGGCCCCTACAATGAGCAGTTCTTC. Its protein product is CASSLLTGPYNEQFF.

V gene TRBV9 combines with J gene TRBJ1-2; 8 nucleotides line up with TRBD1. The CDR3 is 16 amino acids. The germline CDR1 and CDR2 sequences are SGDLS and YYNGEE. Losses at the gene ends were 0 bases for V and 2 bases for J; bases not matched to a gene: 6. The CDR3 protein is CASSVAQGAGNYGYTF. The CDR3 DNA reads as TGTGCCAGCAGCGTAGCCCAGGGGGCAGGAAACTATGGCTACACCTTC.

This clone was detected a few times. V and J are TRBV29-1 and TRBJ2-3; 7 bases are a match to TRBD1. Germline lookup yields CDR1 SQVTM and CDR2 ANQGSEA. V shed 7 bases and J 5 bases; nucleotides not matched to a gene: 9. The length of the CDR3 is 13 residues. In DNA, the CDR3 is TGCAGCGCCGAACAGGGGAGAGGAGATACGCAGTATTTT. Translating it yields CSAEQGRGDTQYF.

This clone was detected only a few times. The rearrangement joins TRBV5-1 to TRBJ2-7, with D maybe TRBD1 (5 bases). The V gene's germline CDR1 is SGHRS and CDR2 YFSETQ. V was cut by 0 bases and J by 0 bases, with 10 bases left in between. CDR3 length: 15 amino acids. The chain's CDR3 is CASSLVRQGSYEQYF. DNA for the CDR3: TGCGCCAGCAGCTTGGTTCGGCAGGGCTCCTACGAGCAGTACTTC.

This clone occurred a few times. The rearrangement joins TRBV13 to TRBJ2-5, with D possibly matching TRBD1 (5 bases). V was cut by 1 base and J by 0 bases, with 9 bases left in between. CDR1 is PRHDT, CDR2 FYEKMQ, per germline (reference sequence). The length of the CDR3 is 15 residues. CDR3 in DNA: TGTGCCAGCAGCTTAGAAGGGGCCTACCAAGAGACCCAGTACTTC. This sequence encodes CASSLEGAYQETQYF.

V usage is TRBV15 and J usage is TRBJ1-2, with D perhaps TRBD1 (6 bases). Germline lookup yields CDR1 LNHNV and CDR2 YYDKDF (reference sequence). The CDR3 is 14 amino acids. V gave up 5 bases and J gave up 4 bases, with 14 bases separating them. This chain's CDR3 is CATSPEGGTYGYTF. CDR3 DNA: TGTGCCACCAGCCCTGAGGGGGGAACCTATGGCTACACCTTC.

This chain joins TRBV4-2 and TRBJ2-7; the D gene is possibly TRBD1 (5 bases). Germline lookup yields CDR1 LGHNA and CDR2 YNFKEQ. Between the trimmed V and J ends, which lost 4 bases and 3 bases, there was a span of 19 bases. This CDR3 is 16 amino acids long. The DNA of the CDR3 is TGTGCCAGCAGCCCACAAGTTCCTCAGGGATACTACGAGCAGTACTTC. This translates into CASSPQVPQGYYEQYF.

The J gene is TRBJ1-1, the V gene TRBV2; perhaps TRBD1 as D (6 bases). Per the germline V gene, CDR1 is SNHLY and CDR2 is FYNNEI. Trimming took 3 bases from V and 4 from J, leaving 12 bases between them. The CDR3 sequence is 14 residues long. CDR3 nucleotides: TGTGCCAGCAGTGACTTTGGGGGCTTCACTGAAGCTTTCTTT. Translating gives CASSDFGGFTEAFF.

This clone has more than one count but fewer than ten. J is TRBJ1-2 and V is TRBV30; D ambiguous. This CDR3 contains 13 residues. Germline lookup yields CDR1 GTSNPN and CDR2 SVGIG (reference sequence). The ends were cut back, 0 bases at V and 4 bases at J, with 9 bases in the middle. The CDR3: CAWSVTPGYGYTF. DNA of the CDR3: TGTGCCTGGAGTGTGACCCCGGGCTATGGCTACACCTTC.

The table lists this clone with a few counts. The chain employs TRBV14 and TRBJ2-3; D remains unclear. Germline V CDR1 and CDR2: SGHDN, FVKESK. The CDR3 loop spans 14 amino acids. V shed 0 bases and J shed 3 bases, with 7 bases lying between them. The CDR3 DNA sequence: TGTGCCAGCAGCCAAGATAGGGTGACAGATACGCAGTATTTT. It codes for CASSQDRVTDTQYF.